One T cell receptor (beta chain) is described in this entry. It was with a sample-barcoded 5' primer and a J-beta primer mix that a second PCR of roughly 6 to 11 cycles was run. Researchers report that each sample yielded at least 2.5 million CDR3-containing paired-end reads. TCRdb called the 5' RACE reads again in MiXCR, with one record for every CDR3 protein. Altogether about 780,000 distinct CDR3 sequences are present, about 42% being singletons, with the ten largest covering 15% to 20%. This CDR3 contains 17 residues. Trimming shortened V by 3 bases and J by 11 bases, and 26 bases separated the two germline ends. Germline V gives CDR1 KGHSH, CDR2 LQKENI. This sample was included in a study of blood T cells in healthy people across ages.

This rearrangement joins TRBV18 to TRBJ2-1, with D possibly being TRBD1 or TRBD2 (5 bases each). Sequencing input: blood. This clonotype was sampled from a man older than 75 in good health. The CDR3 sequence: CASSPERVGPGVNKQFF. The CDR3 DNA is TGTGCCAGCTCACCGGAAAGGGTGGGACCCGGGGTGAATAAGCAGTTCTTC.